This entry describes one T cell receptor beta chain. Its specificity is unknown. These data belong to a study of shared clonotypes between healthy human individuals. Study results and caveats: Few donors restricted represented genetic and exposure-history diversity. With a few donors compared, about 5% of naive CD4 clonotypes were shared. Clonotype sharing among the donors was expected to vary with sequencing depth.

The repertoire was sequenced with immunoSEQ multiplex PCR; TCRdb's copy has only in-frame clones and lacks some. The repertoire has over a million clones, approximately 78% of them found once; the top ten carry roughly 0.57%. Trimming removed 4 bases from V and 3 bases from J, with 18 bases in between. The CDR3 runs 15 residues. CDR1 SQVTM and CDR2 ANQGSEA come from the germline V gene. Those who donated were healthy HIV-negative adults, with no recent acute infections or vaccinations reported. What was sequenced was memory CD4+ T cells from PBMCs. Subset specified: CD45RA-negative fraction. The chain joins TRBV29-1 to TRBJ1-1; maybe TRBD1 (6 bases). The receptor's source is a man younger than 30 in good health. Some clones in this sample may be carry-over from other donors' samples. The CDR3, as DNA: TGCAGCGTTGCAGGTACTCCCACAGGGTACACTGAAGCTTTCTTT. Amino acid sequence: CSVAGTPTGYTEAFF. The variable domain in full, completed from reference TRBV29-1 and TRBJ1-1, reads SAVISQKPSRDICQRGTSLTIQCQVDSQVTMMFWYRQQPGQSLTLIATANQGSEATYESGFVIDKFPISRPNLTFSTLTVSNMSPEDSSIYLCSVAGTPTGYTEAFFGQGTRLTVV.